A selection of T cell receptor beta chains follows, all from one sample in a study of CD4 and CD8 cells across lung adenocarcinoma regions. TCRdb processed the PCR reads anew with MiXCR; each CDR3 protein has one entry. Counted here are some 10,000 distinct CDR3 sequences, roughly 46% occurring once; the ten biggest clones make up 15% to 20%. Sequencing used CD4+ T cells from the margin of a lung tumor. All receptors come from a male donor with lung adenocarcinoma. The CD4 and CD8 labels of this study may be unreliable. The CDR3 runs from the conserved cysteine through the conserved F or W. A D gene is named only where the DNA matches it firmly. Only some rows state a clone size, as once, few, many or a class for expanded clones.

abundance	v_gene	d_gene	j_gene	CDR3nt	CDR3aa
.	TRBV6-4	TRBD1	TRBJ2-5	TGTGCCAGCAGTGACTCCAGAGGGGGCCAAGATACCCAGTACTTC	CASSDSRGGQDTQYF
once	TRBV11-2	TRBD1	TRBJ2-7	TGTGCCAGCAGCGGCCGGGACAGCATATGGGGCGAGCAGTACTTC	CASSGRDSIWGEQYF
.	TRBV6-5	.	TRBJ2-3	TGTGCCAGCAGTTACTCGATTAACCTTGAGGCAGATACGCAGTATTTT	CASSYSINLEADTQYF
few	TRBV6-1	.	TRBJ2-5	TGTGCCAGCAGTGTTCGGCGGGAAGGGACCCAGTACTTC	CASSVRREGTQYF
few	TRBV30	.	TRBJ1-2	TGTGCCTGGAGTTATGGGACCGGGGGCTACACCTTC	CAWSYGTGGYTF
many	TRBV28	.	TRBJ2-1	TGTGCCAGCAGTTCTGTTTCTCCCAGGCAGTTCTTC	CASSSVSPRQFF
.	TRBV4-2	.	TRBJ2-3	TGTGCCAGCAGCCAAAAACTGGGGGGGCCAACAGATACGCAGTATTTT	CASSQKLGGPTDTQYF
many	TRBV12-3/TRBV12-4	.	TRBJ1-1	TGTGCCAGCAGTCCGGGACGGGTCGAAGCTTTCTTT	CASSPGRVEAFF
.	TRBV6-5	TRBD2	TRBJ2-7	TGTGCCAGCAGTTACCGTAGCGGGGTGGGGTCGGGCGAGCAGTACTTC	CASSYRSGVGSGEQYF
.	TRBV7-2	TRBD1	TRBJ1-2	TGTGCCAGCAGCTTAGTTGGGACAGGGAGGAACTATGGCTACACCTTC	CASSLVGTGRNYGYTF
medium-sized	TRBV6-1	.	TRBJ1-2	TGTGCCAGCAGTGAACAGGAGGGAATCGTCTATGGCTACACCTTC	CASSEQEGIVYGYTF